These 11 T cell receptor beta chains originate from one sample sequenced in a study of cytotoxic CD8 clonotypes in ibrutinib-treated CLL. Using immunoSEQ multiplex PCR, the repertoire was profiled, and TCRdb retains in-frame clones only, with some absent. The sample lists 150,000 or so clones; nearly 90% were seen once. The sample here was PBMCs, taken at disease progression, from a patient treated with ibrutinib. The source is a human donor with chronic lymphocytic leukemia.

The rearrangement links TRBV6-6 to TRBJ2-4; D is perhaps TRBD1 (5 bases). CDR1 and CDR2 from the germline V gene are MNHNY and SVGAGI (reference sequence). The ends were cut back, 0 bases at V and 2 bases at J, with 11 bases in the middle. CDR3 size: 16 residues. This CDR3 reads CASSYSGALSKNIQYF. As DNA, the CDR3 is TGTGCCAGCAGTTACTCAGGGGCTCTGTCCAAAAACATTCAGTACTTC.

Comment on this clone: The junction shows a germline mismatch at one end, possibly a read error. The V and J genes are TRBV5-6 and TRBJ2-4, with 7 bases fitting TRBD1. The CDR3 totals 16 residues. Germline CDR1 SGHDT, CDR2 YYEEEE. CDR3 bases: TGCTTAGACCCAGGGATGAGGGGGCGCGTGTGTCACATTCAGTACTTC. Translation gives CLDPGMRGRVCHIQYF.

J is TRBJ1-1 and V is TRBV18, with D tentatively TRBD1 (5 bases). Germline assignment: CDR1 KGHSH and CDR2 LQKENI. Trimming left V 10 bases short and J 2 bases short, with 14 bases between. This CDR3 comprises 13 residues. CDR3 bases: TGTGCCACGTCCAGGGAGGGAAACACTGAAGCTTTCTTT. This gives the protein CATSREGNTEAFF. Variable domain in full (rest from reference TRBV18 and TRBJ1-1): NAGVMQNPRHLVRRRGQEARLRCSPMKGHSHVYWYRQLPEEGLKFMVYLQKENIIDESGMPKERFSAEFPKEGPSILRIQQVVRGDSAAYFCATSREGNTEAFFGQGTRLTVV.

This chain joins TRBV28 and TRBJ1-2; D not certain. CDR1 is MDHEN and CDR2 is SYDVKM in the germline V gene. V dropped 4 bases and J dropped 5 bases, with 17 bases sitting between them. The CDR3 loop spans 15 amino acids. CDR3 residues: CASSSPPGSQYGYTF. As DNA, the CDR3 is TGTGCCAGCAGTTCCCCCCCCGGCAGTCAGTATGGCTACACCTTC.

A few counts support this clone. V usage is TRBV9 and J usage is TRBJ2-2; D remains ambiguous. This CDR3 has 15 residues. Between the trimmed V and J ends, which lost 0 bases and 5 bases, there was a span of 11 bases. The germline V gene has CDR1 SGDLS and CDR2 YYNGEE. CDR3 protein: CASSVDGVRTGELFF. DNA for the CDR3: TGTGCCAGCAGCGTAGATGGGGTTCGGACCGGGGAGCTGTTTTTT.

The gene calls are TRBV25-1 and TRBJ1-1; 7 positions match TRBD1. Losses at the gene ends were 2 bases for V and 3 bases for J; bases not matched to a gene: 9. Germline values: CDR1 MGHDK, CDR2 SYGVNS. The CDR3 is 16 amino acids. The CDR3 nucleotides are TGTGCCAGCAGTGAACATTCCCCAGGGGGGCACACTGAAGCTTTCTTT. Its protein is CASSEHSPGGHTEAFF.

This clone has just one count. The chain couples TRBV27 to TRBJ2-2; 7 bases fit TRBD1. V gave up 5 bases and J gave up 6 bases; unmatched junction bases: 12. Germline V gives CDR1 MNHEY, CDR2 SMNVEV (reference sequence). CDR3 length: 16 amino acids. CDR3 in DNA: TGTGCCAGCAGTCCGCGACAGGGATTTTATGCCGGGGAGCTGTTTTTT. It is translated as CASSPRQGFYAGELFF.

This clone has a single count. This chain uses TRBV5-1 with TRBJ1-5; no clear D. Germline lookup yields CDR1 SGHRS and CDR2 YFSETQ. The CDR3 loop spans 13 amino acids. Trimming took off 4 bases at V and 5 bases at J, with 10 bases between the two ends. CDR3 residues: CASSTSTDQPQHF. The CDR3 nucleotides are TGCGCCAGCAGCACAAGTACTGATCAGCCCCAGCATTTT.

The rearrangement joins TRBV11-2 to TRBJ2-7; no definite D call. V lost 3 bases to trimming and J lost 6 bases, with 21 bases between them. CDR3 length: 16 residues. Germline V lookup: CDR1 SGHAT, CDR2 FQNNGV. The CDR3 spells CASSFSGRKGTSEQYF. The CDR3 DNA reads TGTGCCAGCAGCTTTTCTGGACGGAAGGGAACCAGCGAGCAGTACTTC. The full variable domain, completed using reference TRBV11-2 and TRBJ2-7, is EAGVAQSPRYKIIEKRQSVAFWCNPISGHATLYWYQQILGQGPKLLIQFQNNGVVDDSQLPKDRFSAERLKGVDSTLKIQPAKLEDSAVYLCASSFSGRKGTSEQYFGPGTRLTVT.

CDR3 bases: TGTGCCAGCAGCTTGGCCTCTTCTCCCGAGCAGTACTTC. Translating gives CASSLASSPEQYF. The chain couples TRBV5-4 to TRBJ2-7; D unclear. The V gene's germline CDR1 is SGHNT and CDR2 YYREEE (reference sequence). The CDR3 length is 13 residues. V was shortened by 0 bases and J by 6 bases, with 10 bases between the two germline ends.

This chain uses TRBV7-9 with TRBJ2-3; D not resolved. V was shortened by 5 bases and J by 0 bases, with 6 bases between the two germline ends. The CDR3 has 13 amino acids. Germline values: CDR1 SEHNR, CDR2 FQNEAQ (reference sequence). CDR3: CASSRKSTDTQYF. CDR3 DNA sequence: TGTGCCAGCAGCCGAAAGAGCACAGATACGCAGTATTTT.